The entry that follows covers one T cell receptor (beta chain) sequence. It has no known antigen specificity. The input lacks base qualities; no much larger clone sits a single base away. The source of the sample is a study of T cell repertoires in cytomegalovirus infection (dated by TCRdb to between 2019 and 2020). Notes on the research overall: Because public TCR beta signatures pointed to carriage of CMV infection together with the matching HLA type, the HLA type of each donor mattered for the analysis.

General study outcomes and caveats: The ex vivo response was dominated by HLA-C-restricted CMV-specific TCR beta clonotypes, which also provided the single most frequent clonotype in two of eight donors. In both this cohort and an independent cohort of over 350 donors, the cumulative frequency of public TCR beta family members distinguished carriers of CMV infection plus the relevant HLA type.

This sample was sequenced with an Illumina HiSeq 1500. TCRdb handled the public reads itself, with Q25 trimming in fastp and clone calling in MiXCR, and kept productive beta chains. Rows are unified per CDR3 protein, each entry keeping the most common DNA and genes. The sample contains about 530,000 distinct CDR3 sequences, less than 30% of them found a single time. Under 15% of the sample comes from the top ten. The trim is 0 bases for V and 3 bases for J, with a gap of 17 bases between the germline ends. The CDR3, from cysteine to phenylalanine, totals 16 residues. The kept DNA is CDR3 alone, 48 bases in frame from the first base. Via the germline V gene (reference sequence), CDR1 is DFQATT and CDR2 SNEGSKA.

Sequenced input: PBMCs. The TCR comes from a human donor in good health (CMV status not recorded). Some clones in this sample may be carry-over from other donors' samples. Recombination linked TRBV20-1 to TRBJ1-2; perhaps TRBD1 is the D gene, with 5 bases matching. The DNA is as follows: TGCAGTGCTAGAGAACTTAGAGGGGCGGCGTACTATGGCTACACCTTC. Protein translation: CSARELRGAAYYGYTF.